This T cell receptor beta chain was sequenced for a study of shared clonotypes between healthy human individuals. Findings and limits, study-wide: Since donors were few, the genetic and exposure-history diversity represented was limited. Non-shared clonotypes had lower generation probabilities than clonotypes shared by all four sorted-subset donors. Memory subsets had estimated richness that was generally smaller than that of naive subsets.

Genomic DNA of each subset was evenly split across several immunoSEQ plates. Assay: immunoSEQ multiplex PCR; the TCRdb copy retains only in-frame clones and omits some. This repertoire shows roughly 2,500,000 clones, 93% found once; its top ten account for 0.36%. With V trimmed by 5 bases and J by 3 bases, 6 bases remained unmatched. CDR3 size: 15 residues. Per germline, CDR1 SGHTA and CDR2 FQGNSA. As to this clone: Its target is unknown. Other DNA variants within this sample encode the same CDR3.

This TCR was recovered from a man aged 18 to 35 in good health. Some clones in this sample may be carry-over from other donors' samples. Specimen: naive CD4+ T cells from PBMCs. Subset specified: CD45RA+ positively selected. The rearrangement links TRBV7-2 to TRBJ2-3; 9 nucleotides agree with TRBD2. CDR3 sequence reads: CASSLGLAGTDTQYF. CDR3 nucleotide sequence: TGTGCCAGCAGCCTGGGACTAGCAGGGACAGATACGCAGTATTTT. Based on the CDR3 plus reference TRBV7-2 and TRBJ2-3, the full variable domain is GAGVSQSPSNKVTEKGKDVELRCDPISGHTALYWYRQSLGQGLEFLIYFQGNSAPDKSGLPSDRFSAERTGGSVSTLTIQRTQQEDSAVYLCASSLGLAGTDTQYFGPGTRLTVL.